These 14 T cell receptor beta chains were sequenced from one sample in a study of cytomegalovirus exposure and HLA in healthy donors. Both 60 Vbeta primers and 13 Jbeta primers went into the PCR. The method was immunoSEQ multiplex PCR; TCRdb's version includes in-frame clones alone and lacks a portion of them. The sample holds 35,000 to 50,000 clones. Input material: PBMCs. The receptors stem from a woman in her 30s in good health and CMV-seropositive.

The chain couples TRBV7-9 to TRBJ2-7; 7 nucleotides line up with TRBD1. After removal of 4 bases from V and 2 bases from J, the junction contained 8 bases not matched to a gene. This CDR3 comprises 15 residues. CDR1 SEHNR and CDR2 FQNEAQ come from the germline V gene (reference sequence). The CDR3: CASSSPGQYAYEQYF. DNA for the CDR3: TGTGCCAGCAGCTCTCCGGGACAGTACGCCTACGAGCAGTACTTC.

V and J are TRBV7-2 and TRBJ2-7; D unclear. The CDR3 covers 12 residues. CDR1 and CDR2 from the germline V gene are SGHTA and FQGNSA. Trimming removed 5 bases at V and 0 bases at J, with 5 bases between. The CDR3 protein is CASSPGSYEQYF. CDR3 DNA: TGTGCCAGCAGCCCAGGCTCCTACGAGCAGTACTTC. The variable domain in full, with the rest retrieved from reference TRBV7-2 and TRBJ2-7, is GAGVSQSPSNKVTEKGKDVELRCDPISGHTALYWYRQSLGQGLEFLIYFQGNSAPDKSGLPSDRFSAERTGGSVSTLTIQRTQQEDSAVYLCASSPGSYEQYFGPGTRLTVT.

V and J are TRBV5-6 and TRBJ1-2; D gene uncertain. The CDR3 loop spans 14 amino acids. Germline CDR1 SGHDT, CDR2 YYEEEE. Trimming removed 0 bases at V and 4 bases at J, with 10 bases between. The CDR3 here is CASSLGGRAYGYTF. The CDR3 DNA reads TGTGCCAGCAGCTTGGGAGGGCGCGCCTATGGCTACACCTTC.

The chain joins TRBV28 to TRBJ1-6, with 9 bases matching TRBD1. Trimming removed 4 bases from V and 5 bases from J; junction bases left unmatched: 6. The V gene's germline CDR1 is MDHEN and CDR2 SYDVKM. The CDR3 runs 16 residues. This CDR3 reads CASSSAGTGNNSPLHF. The CDR3 DNA reads TGTGCCAGCAGTTCGGCCGGGACAGGGAATAATTCACCCCTCCACTTT.

The CDR3: CASSAGLIDEQFF. CDR3 nucleotide sequence: TGTGCCAGCAGCGCGGGTTTGATCGATGAGCAGTTCTTC. The gene calls are TRBV7-6 and TRBJ2-1; TRBD2 might be the D (5 bases). CDR1 and CDR2 (germline): SGHVS, FNYEAQ. V gave up 5 bases and J gave up 8 bases, with 13 bases separating them. This CDR3 has 13 residues. Complete variable domain (other parts from reference TRBV7-6 and TRBJ2-1): GAGVSQSPRYKVTKRGQDVALRCDPISGHVSLYWYRQALGQGPEFLTYFNYEAQQDKSGLPNDRFSAERPEGSISTLTIQRTEQRDSAMYRCASSAGLIDEQFFGPGTRLTVL.

V usage is TRBV10-3 and J usage is TRBJ2-6; D is undetermined. The CDR3 consists of 16 residues. Trimming removed 2 bases at V and 0 bases at J, with 8 bases between. Per germline, CDR1 ENHRY and CDR2 SYGVKD. The CDR3 loop reads CAISEQVNSGANVLTF. The CDR3 DNA follows: TGTGCCATCAGTGAGCAGGTTAACTCTGGGGCCAACGTCCTGACTTTC.

The CDR3 protein is CASSSDTGTSDQPQHF. The DNA of the CDR3 is TGTGCCAGCAGTTCGGATACAGGTACCTCCGATCAGCCCCAGCATTTT. The rearrangement joins TRBV2 to TRBJ1-5; TRBD1 is a possible D gene (5 bases). This CDR3 contains 16 residues. V was trimmed by 5 bases and J by 5 bases, leaving 19 bases between them. Germline lookup yields CDR1 SNHLY and CDR2 FYNNEI.

The V and J genes are TRBV18 and TRBJ2-5; 8 positions agree with TRBD1. Germline CDR1 is KGHSH and CDR2 is LQKENI. The CDR3 covers 15 residues. V was pared by 0 bases and J by 5 bases, with 5 bases of the junction left unmatched. The CDR3 sequence: CASSPPDRATETQYF. The DNA for the CDR3 is TGTGCCAGCTCACCACCGGACAGGGCAACGGAGACCCAGTACTTC.

This chain joins TRBV7-2 and TRBJ1-4, with 12 bases identical to TRBD1. The V gene end was trimmed by 5 bases and the J gene end by 6 bases; junction bases not matched to a gene: 4. CDR3 length equals 15 residues. The germline V gene has CDR1 SGHTA and CDR2 FQGNSA. This CDR3 reads CASSPRDRGHEKLFF. DNA of the CDR3: TGTGCCAGCAGCCCGCGGGACAGGGGGCATGAAAAACTGTTTTTT.

CDR3 nucleotides: TGTGCCTGGGCGGGACAGACGAACACTGAAGCTTTCTTT. Its protein is CAWAGQTNTEAFF. The rearrangement joins TRBV30 to TRBJ1-1, with 7 bases that match TRBD1. V lost 5 bases and J lost 1; bases outside the gene matches: 4. This CDR3 is 13 amino acids long. In germline, CDR1 is GTSNPN, CDR2 SVGIG (reference sequence).

The chain is built from TRBV7-2 and TRBJ2-3; D perhaps matches TRBD1 (5 bases). CDR1 is SGHTA and CDR2 is FQGNSA in the germline V gene. The CDR3 sequence is 16 residues long. The V end lost 5 bases, the J end lost 3 bases, and 18 bases lay between the germline ends. Written as DNA, the CDR3 is TGTGCCAGCAGCCTTAATCAGGGTAGCACGACAGATACGCAGTATTTT. The encoded protein is CASSLNQGSTTDTQYF.

The genes are TRBV19 and TRBJ1-1, with D possibly TRBD1 on 5 matching bases. Trimming removed 4 bases at V and 0 bases at J, with 12 bases between. CDR3 length equals 15 residues. Germline assignment: CDR1 LNHDA and CDR2 SQIVND (reference sequence). Here the CDR3 DNA reads TGTGCCAGTAGTAAGGGGCGGGGCATGAACACTGAAGCTTTCTTT. Encoded protein: CASSKGRGMNTEAFF.

This chain joins TRBV5-1 and TRBJ1-5; a weak D match, TRBD1 (6 bases). This CDR3 spans 15 amino acids. V was shortened by 5 bases and J by 0 bases, with 12 bases between the two germline ends. Germline V gene lookup returns CDR1 SGHRS and CDR2 YFSETQ. The CDR3 region is CASSPTGNSNQPQHF. CDR3 nucleotide sequence: TGCGCCAGCAGTCCCACAGGGAATAGCAATCAGCCCCAGCATTTT.

The V call is TRBV2, the J call TRBJ1-5; D unclear. Trimming left V 1 base short and J 6 bases short, with 13 bases between. The CDR3 spans 15 residues. Germline CDR1 reads SNHLY; CDR2 reads FYNNEI. CDR3 residues: CASSEVGGLSQPQHF. In nucleotides, the CDR3 is TGTGCCAGCAGTGAAGTGGGAGGGCTTAGTCAGCCCCAGCATTTT.